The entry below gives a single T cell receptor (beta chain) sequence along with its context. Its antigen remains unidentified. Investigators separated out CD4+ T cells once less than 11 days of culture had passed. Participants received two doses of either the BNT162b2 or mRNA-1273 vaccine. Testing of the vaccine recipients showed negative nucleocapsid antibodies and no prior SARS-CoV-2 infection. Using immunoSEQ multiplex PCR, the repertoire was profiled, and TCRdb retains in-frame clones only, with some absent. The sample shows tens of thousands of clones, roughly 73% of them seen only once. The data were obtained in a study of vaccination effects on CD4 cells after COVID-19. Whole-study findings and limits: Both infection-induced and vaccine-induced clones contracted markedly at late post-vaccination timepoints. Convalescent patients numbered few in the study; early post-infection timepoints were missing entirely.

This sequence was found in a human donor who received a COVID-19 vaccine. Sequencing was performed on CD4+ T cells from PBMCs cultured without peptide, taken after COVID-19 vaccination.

In DNA, the CDR3 is TGTGCCAGCAGTGAAACAACAACTAATGAAAAACTGTTTTTT. Translated: CASSETTTNEKLFF. The chain combines TRBV2 with TRBJ1-4; D gene unclear. V dropped 2 bases and J dropped 0 bases, with 4 bases sitting between them. The CDR3 loop spans 14 amino acids. Germline V gene sequence: CDR1 SNHLY, CDR2 FYNNEI. The entire variable domain, with the rest obtained from reference TRBV2 and TRBJ1-4, is as follows: EPEVTQTPSHQVTQMGQEVILRCVPISNHLYFYWYRQILGQKVEFLVSFYNNEISEKSEIFDDQFSVERPDGSNFTLKIRSTKLEDSAMYFCASSETTTNEKLFFGSGTQLSVL.